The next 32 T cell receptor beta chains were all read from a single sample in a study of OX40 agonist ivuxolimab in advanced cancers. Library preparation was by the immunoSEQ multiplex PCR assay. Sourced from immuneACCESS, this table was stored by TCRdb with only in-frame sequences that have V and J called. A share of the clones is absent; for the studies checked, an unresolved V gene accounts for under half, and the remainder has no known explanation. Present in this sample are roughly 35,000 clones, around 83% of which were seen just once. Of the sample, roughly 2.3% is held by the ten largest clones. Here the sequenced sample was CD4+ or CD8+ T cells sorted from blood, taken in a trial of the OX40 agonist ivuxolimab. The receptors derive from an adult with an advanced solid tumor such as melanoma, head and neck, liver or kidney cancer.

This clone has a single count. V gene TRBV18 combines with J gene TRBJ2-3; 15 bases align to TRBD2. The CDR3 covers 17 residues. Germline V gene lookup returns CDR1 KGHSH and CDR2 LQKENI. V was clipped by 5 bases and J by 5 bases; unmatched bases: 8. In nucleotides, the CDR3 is TGTGCCAGCTCATCAGGGACTAGCGGGGGGAGTGGAGATACGCAGTATTTT. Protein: CASSSGTSGGSGDTQYF.

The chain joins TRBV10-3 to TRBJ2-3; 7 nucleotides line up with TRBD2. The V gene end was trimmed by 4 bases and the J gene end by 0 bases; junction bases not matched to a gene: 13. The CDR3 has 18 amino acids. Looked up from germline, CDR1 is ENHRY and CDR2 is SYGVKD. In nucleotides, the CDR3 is TGTGCCATCAGTGTCTTGGAGCGGGGCCTACCTAGCACAGATACGCAGTATTTT. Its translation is CAISVLERGLPSTDTQYF.

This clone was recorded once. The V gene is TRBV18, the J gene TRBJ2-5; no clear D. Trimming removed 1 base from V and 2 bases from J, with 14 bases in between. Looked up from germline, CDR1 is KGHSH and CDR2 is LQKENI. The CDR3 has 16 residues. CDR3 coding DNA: TGTGCCAGCTCACCACGGTCTACAGCACAGCAAGAGACCCAGTACTTC. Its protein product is CASSPRSTAQQETQYF.

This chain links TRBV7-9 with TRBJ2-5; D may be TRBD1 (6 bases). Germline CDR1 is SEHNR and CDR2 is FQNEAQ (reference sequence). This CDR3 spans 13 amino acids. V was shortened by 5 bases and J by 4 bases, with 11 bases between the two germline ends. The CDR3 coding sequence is TGTGCCAGCAGCCCCAGGGGCCCAGAGACCCAGTACTTC. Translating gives CASSPRGPETQYF.

CDR3 residues: CASSQVVKTNQGGSPLHF. For the CDR3, the DNA is TGTGCCAGCAGCCAAGTGGTAAAGACAAACCAGGGAGGTTCACCCCTCCACTTT. The chain couples TRBV5-4 to TRBJ1-6, with D possibly matching TRBD1 (5 bases). CDR1 and CDR2 from the germline V gene are SGHNT and YYREEE (reference sequence). V shed 4 bases and J shed 9 bases, with 26 bases lying between them. This CDR3 is built from 18 residues.

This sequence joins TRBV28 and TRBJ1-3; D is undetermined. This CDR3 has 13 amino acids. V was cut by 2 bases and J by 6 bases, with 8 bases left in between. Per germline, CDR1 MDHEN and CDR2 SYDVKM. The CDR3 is CASSLESANTIYF. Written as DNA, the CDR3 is TGTGCCAGCAGTTTAGAGTCGGCAAACACCATATATTTT.

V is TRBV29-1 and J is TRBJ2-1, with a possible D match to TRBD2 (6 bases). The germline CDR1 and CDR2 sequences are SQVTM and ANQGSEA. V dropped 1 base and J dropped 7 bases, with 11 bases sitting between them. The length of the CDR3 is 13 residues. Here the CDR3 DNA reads TGCAGCGTTGAAGTCTTGGGAGGTAATGAGCAGTTCTTC. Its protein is CSVEVLGGNEQFF.

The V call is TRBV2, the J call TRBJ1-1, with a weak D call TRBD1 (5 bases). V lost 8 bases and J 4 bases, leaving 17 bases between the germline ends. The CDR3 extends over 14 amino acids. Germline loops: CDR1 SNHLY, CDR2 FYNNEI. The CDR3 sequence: CASGWDRGGTEAFF. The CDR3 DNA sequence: TGTGCCAGCGGGTGGGACCGAGGAGGCACTGAAGCTTTCTTT. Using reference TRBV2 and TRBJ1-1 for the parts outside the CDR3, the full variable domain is EPEVTQTPSHQVTQMGQEVILRCVPISNHLYFYWYRQILGQKVEFLVSFYNNEISEKSEIFDDQFSVERPDGSNFTLKIRSTKLEDSAMYFCASGWDRGGTEAFFGQGTRLTVV.

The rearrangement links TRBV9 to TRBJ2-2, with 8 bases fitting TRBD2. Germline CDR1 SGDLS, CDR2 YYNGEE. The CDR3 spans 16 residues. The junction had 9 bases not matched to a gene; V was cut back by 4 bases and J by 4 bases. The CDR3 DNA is TGTGCCAGCAGCCGGGGGGGTCCACTAACCACCGGGGAGCTGTTTTTT. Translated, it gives CASSRGGPLTTGELFF. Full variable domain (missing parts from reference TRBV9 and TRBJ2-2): DSGVTQTPKHLITATGQRVTLRCSPRSGDLSVYWYQQSLDQGLQFLIQYYNGEERAKGNILERFSAQQFPDLHSELNLSSLELGDSALYFCASSRGGPLTTGELFFGEGSRLTVL.

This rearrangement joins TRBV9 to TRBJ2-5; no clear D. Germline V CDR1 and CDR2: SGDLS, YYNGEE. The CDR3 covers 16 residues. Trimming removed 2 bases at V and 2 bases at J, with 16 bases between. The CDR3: CASSVSRHDAQETQYF. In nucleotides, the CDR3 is TGTGCCAGCAGCGTTTCACGACACGACGCGCAAGAGACCCAGTACTTC.

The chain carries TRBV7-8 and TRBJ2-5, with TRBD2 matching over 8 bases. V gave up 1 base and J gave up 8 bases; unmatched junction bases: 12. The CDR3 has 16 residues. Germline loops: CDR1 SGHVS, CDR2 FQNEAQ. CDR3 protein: CASSLGRGGGVNTQYF. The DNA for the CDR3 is TGTGCCAGCAGCTTAGGTCGGGGGGGTGGGGTAAACACCCAGTACTTC.

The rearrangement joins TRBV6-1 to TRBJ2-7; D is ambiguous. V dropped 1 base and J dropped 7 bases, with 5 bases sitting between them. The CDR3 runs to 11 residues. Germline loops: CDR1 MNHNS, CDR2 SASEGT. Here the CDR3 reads CASSEGGEQYF. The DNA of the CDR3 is TGTGCCAGCAGTGAAGGTGGAGAGCAGTACTTC.

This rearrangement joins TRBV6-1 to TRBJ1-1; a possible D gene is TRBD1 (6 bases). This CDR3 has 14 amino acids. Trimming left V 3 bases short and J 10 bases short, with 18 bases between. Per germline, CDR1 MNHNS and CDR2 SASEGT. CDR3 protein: CASSELDRGAGAFF. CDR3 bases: TGTGCCAGCAGTGAGCTGGACCGGGGGGCGGGAGCTTTCTTT.

The CDR3 nucleotides are TGTGCCAGCAGCTCTACCCCGGGACAGGGGGCAAAGGGGAATGGCTACACCTTC. Amino acids: CASSSTPGQGAKGNGYTF. The gene calls are TRBV7-9 and TRBJ1-2; 12 bases agree with TRBD1. The V gene end was trimmed by 4 bases and the J gene end by 6 bases; junction bases not matched to a gene: 15. CDR1 and CDR2 from the germline V gene are SEHNR and FQNEAQ (reference sequence). This CDR3 spans 18 amino acids.

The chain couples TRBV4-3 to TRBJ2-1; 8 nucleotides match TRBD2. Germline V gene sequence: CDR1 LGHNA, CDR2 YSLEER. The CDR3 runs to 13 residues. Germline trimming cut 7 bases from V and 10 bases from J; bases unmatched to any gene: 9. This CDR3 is CASTPGGTREQFF. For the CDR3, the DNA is TGCGCCAGCACCCCGGGAGGGACTCGGGAGCAGTTCTTC.

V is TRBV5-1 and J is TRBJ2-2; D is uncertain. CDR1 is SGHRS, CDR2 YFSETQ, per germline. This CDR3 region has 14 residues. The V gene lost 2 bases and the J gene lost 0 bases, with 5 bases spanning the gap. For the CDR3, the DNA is TGCGCCAGCAGCTTTGATCCGAACACCGGGGAGCTGTTTTTT. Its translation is CASSFDPNTGELFF. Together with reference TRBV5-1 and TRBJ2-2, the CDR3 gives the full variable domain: KAGVTQTPRYLIKTRGQQVTLSCSPISGHRSVSWYQQTPGQGLQFLFEYFSETQRNKGNFPGRFSGRQFSNSRSEMNVSTLELGDSALYLCASSFDPNTGELFFGEGSRLTVL.

CDR3 residues: CASSQGRRTDTQYF. As DNA, the CDR3 is TGTGCCAGCAGCCAAGGACGGCGCACAGATACGCAGTATTTT. J is TRBJ2-3 and V is TRBV14; D ambiguous. The V end was cut by 1 base, the J end by 1 base, with 6 bases between. The CDR3 is made up of 14 amino acids. Germline V CDR1 and CDR2: SGHDN, FVKESK.

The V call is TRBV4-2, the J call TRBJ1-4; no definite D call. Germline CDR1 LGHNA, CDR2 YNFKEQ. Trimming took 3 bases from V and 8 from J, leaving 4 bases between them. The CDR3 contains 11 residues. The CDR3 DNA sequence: TGTGCCAGCAGCCAGACGGAAAAACTGTTTTTT. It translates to CASSQTEKLFF.

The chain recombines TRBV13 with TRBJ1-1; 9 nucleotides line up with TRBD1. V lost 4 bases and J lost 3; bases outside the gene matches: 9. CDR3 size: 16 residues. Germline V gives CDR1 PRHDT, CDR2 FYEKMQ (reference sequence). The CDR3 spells CASSWGTGPGDTEAFF. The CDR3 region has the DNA TGTGCCAGCAGCTGGGGGACAGGGCCCGGGGACACTGAAGCTTTCTTT.

The CDR3 DNA reads TGTGCCAGCGGGGGGGGCTCTGGAAACACCATATATTTT. Its protein product is CASGGGSGNTIYF. This chain links TRBV2 with TRBJ1-3, with D tentatively TRBD1 (5 bases). The CDR3 has 13 residues. V dropped 8 bases and J dropped 0 bases, with 8 bases sitting between them. CDR1 is SNHLY and CDR2 is FYNNEI in the germline V gene.

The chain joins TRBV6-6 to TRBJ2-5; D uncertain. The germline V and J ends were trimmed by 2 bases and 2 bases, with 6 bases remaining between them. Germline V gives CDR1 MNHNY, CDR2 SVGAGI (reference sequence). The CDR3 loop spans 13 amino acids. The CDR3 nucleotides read TGTGCCAGCAGTTACAACCGGCAAGAGACCCAGTACTTC. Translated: CASSYNRQETQYF.

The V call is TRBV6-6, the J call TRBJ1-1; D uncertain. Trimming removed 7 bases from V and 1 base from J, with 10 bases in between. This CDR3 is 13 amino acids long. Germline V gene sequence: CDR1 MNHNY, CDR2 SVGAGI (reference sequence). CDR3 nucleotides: TGTGCCAGCAAAGCGTTTTCGAACACTGAAGCTTTCTTT. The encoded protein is CASKAFSNTEAFF.

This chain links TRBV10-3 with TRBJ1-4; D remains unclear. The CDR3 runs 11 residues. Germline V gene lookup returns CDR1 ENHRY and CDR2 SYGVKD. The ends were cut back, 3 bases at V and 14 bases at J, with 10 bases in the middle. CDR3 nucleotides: TGTGCCATCAGTGATAGTTCAGTGCTGTTTTTT. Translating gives CAISDSSVLFF.

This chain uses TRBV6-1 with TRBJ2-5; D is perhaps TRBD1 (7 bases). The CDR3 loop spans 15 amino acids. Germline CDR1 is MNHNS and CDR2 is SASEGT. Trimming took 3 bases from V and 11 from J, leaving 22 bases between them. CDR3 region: CASSDPQGGSWEQYF. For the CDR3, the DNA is TGTGCCAGCAGTGATCCCCAGGGGGGCTCGTGGGAGCAGTACTTC.

The CDR3 here is CASSLARDRNYGYTF. CDR3 sequence (DNA): TGTGCCAGCAGCTTAGCCCGCGACAGGAACTATGGCTACACCTTC. The chain recombines TRBV7-2 with TRBJ1-2, with a possible D match to TRBD1 (6 bases). CDR1 is SGHTA and CDR2 is FQGNSA in the germline V gene. The CDR3 consists of 15 residues. The V end lost 0 bases, the J end lost 2 bases, and 10 bases lay between the germline ends. Filled out from reference TRBV7-2 and TRBJ1-2, the complete variable domain reads GAGVSQSPSNKVTEKGKDVELRCDPISGHTALYWYRQSLGQGLEFLIYFQGNSAPDKSGLPSDRFSAERTGGSVSTLTIQRTQQEDSAVYLCASSLARDRNYGYTFGSGTRLTVV.

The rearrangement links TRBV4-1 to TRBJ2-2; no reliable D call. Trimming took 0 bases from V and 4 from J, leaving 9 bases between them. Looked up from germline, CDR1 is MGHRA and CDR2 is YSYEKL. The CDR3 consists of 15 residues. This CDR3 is CASSQDMTTTGELFF. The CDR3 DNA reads TGCGCCAGCAGCCAAGATATGACCACCACCGGGGAGCTGTTTTTT.

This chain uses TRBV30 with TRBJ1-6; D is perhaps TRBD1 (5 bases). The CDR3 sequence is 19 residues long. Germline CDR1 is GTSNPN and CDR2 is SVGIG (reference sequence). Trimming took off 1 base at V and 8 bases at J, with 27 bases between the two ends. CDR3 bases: TGTGCCTGGAGTGCTAGCCTTGGGACCGCCCGGGCTGCGGATTCACCCCTCCACTTT. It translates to CAWSASLGTARAADSPLHF.

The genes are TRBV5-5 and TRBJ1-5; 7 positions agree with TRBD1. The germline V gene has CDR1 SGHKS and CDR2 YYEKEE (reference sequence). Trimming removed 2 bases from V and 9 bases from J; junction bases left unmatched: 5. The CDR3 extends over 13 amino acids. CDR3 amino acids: CASSLDRERPQHF. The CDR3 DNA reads TGTGCCAGCAGCTTAGACAGGGAGCGGCCCCAGCATTTT.

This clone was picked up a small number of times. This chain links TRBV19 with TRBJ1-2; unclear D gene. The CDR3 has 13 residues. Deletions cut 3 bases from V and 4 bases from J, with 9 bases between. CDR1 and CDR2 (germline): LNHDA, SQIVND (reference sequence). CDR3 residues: CASSIGRSYGYTF. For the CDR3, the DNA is TGTGCCAGTAGTATCGGACGGAGCTATGGCTACACCTTC.

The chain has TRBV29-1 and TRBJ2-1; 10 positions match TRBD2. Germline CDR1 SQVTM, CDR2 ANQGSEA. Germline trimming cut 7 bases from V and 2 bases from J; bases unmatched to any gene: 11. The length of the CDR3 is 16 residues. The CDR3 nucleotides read TGCAGCGCCGAGGGATCTAGCGGGGGTCCCTACAATGAGCAGTTCTTC. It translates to CSAEGSSGGPYNEQFF.

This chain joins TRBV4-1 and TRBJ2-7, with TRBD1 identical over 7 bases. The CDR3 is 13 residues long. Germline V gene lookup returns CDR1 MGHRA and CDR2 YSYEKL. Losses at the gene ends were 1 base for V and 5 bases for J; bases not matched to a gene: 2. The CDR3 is CASSQGRGHEQYF. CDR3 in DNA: TGCGCCAGCAGCCAAGGAAGGGGGCACGAGCAGTACTTC.

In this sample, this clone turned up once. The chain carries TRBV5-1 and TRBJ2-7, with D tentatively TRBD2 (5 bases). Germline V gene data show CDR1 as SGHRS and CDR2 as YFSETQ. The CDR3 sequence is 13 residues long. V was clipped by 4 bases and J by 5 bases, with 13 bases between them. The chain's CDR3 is CASSGRGADEQYF. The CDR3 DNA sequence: TGCGCCAGCAGCGGACGGGGAGCGGACGAGCAGTACTTC. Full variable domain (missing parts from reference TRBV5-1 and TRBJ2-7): KAGVTQTPRYLIKTRGQQVTLSCSPISGHRSVSWYQQTPGQGLQFLFEYFSETQRNKGNFPGRFSGRQFSNSRSEMNVSTLELGDSALYLCASSGRGADEQYFGPGTRLTVT.